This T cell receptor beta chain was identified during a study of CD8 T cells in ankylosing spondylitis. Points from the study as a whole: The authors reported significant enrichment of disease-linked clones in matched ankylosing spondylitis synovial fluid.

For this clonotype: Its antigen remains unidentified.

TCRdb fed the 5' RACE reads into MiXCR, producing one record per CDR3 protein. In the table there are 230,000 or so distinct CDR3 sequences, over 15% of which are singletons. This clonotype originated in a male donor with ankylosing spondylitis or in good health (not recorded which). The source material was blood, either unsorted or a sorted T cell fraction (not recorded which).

CDR3 in DNA: TGTGCCAGCAGCGCTCCTTTGGAGGGGGAGCAGTTCTTC. The encoded protein is CASSAPLEGEQFF. The chain carries TRBV9 and TRBJ2-1, with a weak D call TRBD2 (6 bases). Trimming pared 3 bases from V and 10 bases from J, leaving 14 bases between. The CDR3 has 13 residues. Germline V gene sequence: CDR1 SGDLS, CDR2 YYNGEE.